The 22 T cell receptor beta chains below come from one sample, sequenced in a study of cytomegalovirus exposure and HLA in healthy donors. The PCR had 60 Vbeta and 13 Jbeta primers. Assay used: immunoSEQ multiplex PCR; TCRdb lists only in-frame clones, some missing. The table has 95,000 to 100,000 clones, over 70% seen once. The specimen sequenced was PBMCs. Receptors were obtained from a man aged 50 to 60 in good health and CMV-seronegative.

The chain employs TRBV28 and TRBJ1-5, with 8 bases identical to TRBD1. V was pared by 5 bases and J by 7 bases, with 10 bases of the junction left unmatched. Germline CDR1 is MDHEN and CDR2 is SYDVKM. CDR3 length: 15 residues. The CDR3 DNA reads TGTGCCAGCAGTAATTTGGCAGGGGGCGGGCAGCCCCAGCATTTT. Amino acid sequence: CASSNLAGGGQPQHF.

The DNA of the CDR3 is TGTGCCAGCAGTACAGGGGGAATGAACACCGGGGAGCTGTTTTTT. Encoded protein: CASSTGGMNTGELFF. The chain uses TRBV28 and TRBJ2-2; 8 bases align to TRBD1. Germline V gives CDR1 MDHEN, CDR2 SYDVKM. The ends lost 5 bases at V and 1 base at J; junction bases unmatched: 3. The CDR3 runs to 15 residues.

The chain combines TRBV30 with TRBJ1-3, with TRBD1 matching over 12 bases. This CDR3 has 17 residues. After removal of 7 bases from V and 2 bases from J, the junction contained 12 bases not matched to a gene. Germline lookup yields CDR1 GTSNPN and CDR2 SVGIG (reference sequence). For the CDR3, the DNA is TGTGCCTTTTCCGGGACAGGGGGCTTTTCCCCTGGAAACACCATATATTTT. Protein product: CAFSGTGGFSPGNTIYF.

The J gene is TRBJ1-5, the V gene TRBV6-5, with D possibly TRBD1 on 5 matching bases. The germline V gene has CDR1 MNHEY and CDR2 SVGAGI. The germline V and J ends were trimmed by 2 bases and 2 bases, with 10 bases remaining between them. This CDR3 region has 15 residues. The CDR3 loop is CASSYGGGGNQPQHF. As DNA, the CDR3 is TGTGCCAGCAGTTACGGGGGAGGGGGCAATCAGCCCCAGCATTTT.

This chain uses TRBV7-2 with TRBJ2-6; 9 positions agree with TRBD2. The CDR3 covers 18 residues. CDR1 and CDR2 from the germline V gene are SGHTA and FQGNSA. Trimming took 5 bases from V and 0 from J; bases not matched to a gene: 8. CDR3 protein: CASSRSAGGVSGANVLTF. In DNA form, the CDR3 reads TGTGCCAGCAGCCGCTCGGCGGGGGGGGTCTCTGGGGCCAACGTCCTGACTTTC.

The rearrangement uses TRBV5-6 and TRBJ1-1, with D hard to call. CDR1 is SGHDT and CDR2 is YYEEEE in the germline V gene. This CDR3 is 13 amino acids long. V lost 0 bases and J lost 11, with 14 bases in between. CDR3 protein: CASSLGGPREAFF. The CDR3 DNA reads as TGTGCCAGCAGCTTGGGTGGCCCAAGGGAGGCTTTCTTT.

The V call is TRBV15, the J call TRBJ2-6; 9 bases are a match to TRBD1. The CDR3 loop spans 16 amino acids. Germline V lookup: CDR1 LNHNV, CDR2 YYDKDF (reference sequence). Trimming removed 3 bases from V and 2 bases from J; junction bases left unmatched: 2. CDR3 region: CATSRDRGTGANVLTF. CDR3 in DNA: TGTGCCACCAGCAGGGACAGGGGAACTGGGGCCAACGTCCTGACTTTC.

This rearrangement joins TRBV2 to TRBJ2-7, with 7 nucleotides matching TRBD1. This CDR3 is built from 15 residues. Germline loops: CDR1 SNHLY, CDR2 FYNNEI. With 0 bases clipped from V and 0 bases from J, the junction kept 2 bases outside the gene matches. The CDR3 DNA is TGTGCCAGCAGTGAAGCTGGGACAGACTCCTACGAGCAGTACTTC. Translating it yields CASSEAGTDSYEQYF.

V gene TRBV4-1 combines with J gene TRBJ2-5; possibly TRBD1 for D (6 bases). This CDR3 is built from 14 residues. Germline CDR1 MGHRA, CDR2 YSYEKL. The V gene lost 6 bases and the J gene lost 2 bases, with 13 bases spanning the gap. This chain's CDR3 is CASSKRDNQETQYF. The DNA of the CDR3 is TGCGCCAGCAGTAAACGGGACAATCAAGAGACCCAGTACTTC.

The chain combines TRBV2 with TRBJ2-1; tentatively, D is TRBD1 (5 bases). V shed 8 bases and J shed 9 bases, with 17 bases lying between them. Looked up from germline, CDR1 is SNHLY and CDR2 is FYNNEI. The CDR3 contains 13 residues. The CDR3 DNA reads TGTGCCAGCCGGTTGCCTGGGGCTAGTGAGCAGTTCTTC. It specifies CASRLPGASEQFF. The full variable domain, rest sourced from reference TRBV2 and TRBJ2-1, is EPEVTQTPSHQVTQMGQEVILRCVPISNHLYFYWYRQILGQKVEFLVSFYNNEISEKSEIFDDQFSVERPDGSNFTLKIRSTKLEDSAMYFCASRLPGASEQFFGPGTRLTVL.

The chain has TRBV5-1 and TRBJ1-6; D remains ambiguous. Trimming removed 6 bases at V and 7 bases at J, with 14 bases between. The V gene's germline CDR1 is SGHRS and CDR2 YFSETQ. The CDR3 runs to 14 residues. In DNA, the CDR3 is TGCGCCAGCACCCCTGGGCAGTCGAATTCACCCCTCCACTTT. Translating gives CASTPGQSNSPLHF.

The table lists this clone with a count of one. The CDR3 spells CSVALSGSTDTQYF. The CDR3 nucleotides are TGCAGCGTTGCTCTTAGCGGTAGCACAGATACGCAGTATTTT. The J gene is TRBJ2-3, the V gene TRBV29-1; D possibly corresponds to TRBD2 (6 bases). CDR3 length equals 14 residues. V lost 4 bases and J lost 0, with 11 bases in between. In germline, CDR1 is SQVTM, CDR2 ANQGSEA.

V is TRBV28 and J is TRBJ2-5; 8 bases line up with TRBD2. J gave up 4 bases and V 5 bases, and 6 bases lay outside the gene matches. There are 14 residues in the CDR3. The germline V gene has CDR1 MDHEN and CDR2 SYDVKM. In DNA, the CDR3 is TGTGCCAGCAGTCGGGGGGGCGTGGGAGAGACCCAGTACTTC. Protein sequence: CASSRGGVGETQYF.

The chain uses TRBV7-8 and TRBJ2-2; 7 bases match TRBD2. CDR3 length: 16 residues. V was clipped by 5 bases and J by 7 bases; unmatched bases: 13. Germline V gene data show CDR1 as SGHVS and CDR2 as FQNEAQ. This CDR3 reads CASSSGGGDGVGELFF. DNA of the CDR3: TGTGCCAGCAGCAGCGGTGGGGGGGATGGGGTCGGGGAGCTGTTTTTT.

The chain uses TRBV6-1 and TRBJ1-6, with a weak D call TRBD1 (6 bases). This CDR3 spans 16 amino acids. Germline assignment: CDR1 MNHNS and CDR2 SASEGT. Trimming cost V 1 base and J 9 bases, with 16 bases left between them. The CDR3 protein is CASSEVLWGPSSPLHF. The DNA of the CDR3 is TGTGCCAGCAGTGAAGTCTTATGGGGGCCCTCTTCACCCCTCCACTTT.

The rearrangement links TRBV30 to TRBJ2-5; possibly TRBD2 for D (7 bases). Trimming pared 5 bases from V and 4 bases from J, leaving 17 bases between. Per germline, CDR1 GTSNPN and CDR2 SVGIG (reference sequence). The CDR3 loop spans 14 amino acids. Here the CDR3 reads CAWGKGGGGETQYF. The CDR3, as DNA: TGTGCCTGGGGGAAAGGGGGGGGCGGAGAGACCCAGTACTTC.

The chain carries TRBV5-4 and TRBJ2-7; D is possibly TRBD1 (5 bases). CDR1 SGHNT and CDR2 YYREEE come from the germline V gene (reference sequence). Trimming pared 5 bases from V and 4 bases from J, leaving 16 bases between. The CDR3 totals 14 residues. CDR3 sequence (DNA): TGTGCCAGCAGTGGGGCCCTCAACCCTTACGAGCAGTACTTC. Encoded protein: CASSGALNPYEQYF.

The chain joins TRBV12-5 to TRBJ2-7; TRBD2 aligns across 9 bases. This CDR3 is 16 amino acids long. After removal of 4 bases from V and 2 bases from J, the junction contained 9 bases not matched to a gene. Looked up from germline, CDR1 is LGHNT and CDR2 is FRNRAP. CDR3 residues: CASGSSASGTPYEQYF. The CDR3 bases are TGTGCTAGTGGTTCCTCGGCTAGCGGGACCCCCTACGAGCAGTACTTC.

The DNA of the CDR3 is TGCGCCAGCAGCCAAAACTCTGTCGGGGACAGGACCTACGAGCAGTACTTC. Residues: CASSQNSVGDRTYEQYF. The V call is TRBV4-1, the J call TRBJ2-7, with 8 bases aligning to TRBD1. The CDR3 is made up of 17 amino acids. Germline CDR1 MGHRA, CDR2 YSYEKL. V shed 2 bases and J 2 bases; nucleotides not matched to a gene: 11.

The chain uses TRBV7-3 and TRBJ2-7; D remains unclear. V gave up 7 bases and J gave up 0 bases, with 16 bases separating them. CDR1 and CDR2 (germline): SGHTA, FQGTGA. The CDR3 totals 15 residues. The CDR3 coding sequence is TGTGCCAGCACCTTCTGGGCAGAGCCCTCCTACGAGCAGTACTTC. It codes for CASTFWAEPSYEQYF.

V is TRBV28 and J is TRBJ1-1; no reliable D call. V was shortened by 6 bases and J by 2 bases, with 10 bases between the two germline ends. In germline, CDR1 is MDHEN, CDR2 SYDVKM. This CDR3 has 13 residues. The CDR3 bases are TGTGCCAGCAGGGCCGTCCAAAACACTGAAGCTTTCTTT. It yields the protein CASRAVQNTEAFF. Looking up the rest from reference TRBV28 and TRBJ1-1 gives the full variable domain: DVKVTQSSRYLVKRTGEKVFLECVQDMDHENMFWYRQDPGLGLRLIYFSYDVKMKEKGDIPEGYSVSREKKERFSLILESASTNQTSMYLCASRAVQNTEAFFGQGTRLTVV.

This clone was counted only a few times. This rearrangement joins TRBV30 to TRBJ1-1, with D uncertain. This CDR3 has 14 residues. CDR1 is GTSNPN and CDR2 is SVGIG in the germline V gene (reference sequence). Trimming removed 1 base from V and 6 bases from J, with 15 bases in between. CDR3 protein: CAWSGRQRVAEAFF. The CDR3 DNA follows: TGTGCCTGGAGTGGACGCCAGCGGGTTGCTGAAGCTTTCTTT.